Listed here are 31 T cell receptor beta chains from one sample, sequenced in a study of cytomegalovirus exposure and HLA in healthy donors. It was with 60 Vbeta and 13 Jbeta primers that the PCR ran. Sequencing used immunoSEQ multiplex PCR; TCRdb keeps in-frame clones, though not all of them. The sample shows about 220,000 clones, more than 65% of them seen only once. Specimen: PBMCs. These receptor sequences come from a woman in her twenties or thirties in good health and CMV-seronegative.

The chain uses TRBV29-1 and TRBJ2-1; D perhaps matches TRBD2 (5 bases). Trimming removed 0 bases from V and 11 bases from J, with 17 bases in between. The CDR3 is made up of 14 amino acids. Germline CDR1 SQVTM, CDR2 ANQGSEA. In DNA form, the CDR3 reads TGCAGCGTTGAAGACGATCTCGTCCGGGGAAAGCAGTTCTTC. It translates to CSVEDDLVRGKQFF.

This rearrangement joins TRBV11-3 to TRBJ1-1, with 8 positions matching TRBD1. CDR1 and CDR2 (germline): SGHNT, YENEEA. V trimming: 4 bases; J trimming: 1 base; junction bases outside the gene matches: 2. The CDR3 length is 14 residues. The CDR3 coding sequence is TGTGCCAGCAGCTCCAGGGGGCGGAACACTGAAGCTTTCTTT. Its translation: CASSSRGRNTEAFF.

Details on this clone: An end of the junction differs from the germline gene, which may be a read error. This rearrangement joins TRBV7-9 to TRBJ1-1; 10 nucleotides agree with TRBD1. The germline CDR1 and CDR2 sequences are SEHNR and FQNEAQ (reference sequence). The CDR3 totals 13 residues. CDR3 protein: CSSTPTGGDEAFF. The CDR3 DNA sequence: TGTTCCAGCACCCCGACAGGGGGCGATGAAGCTTTCTTT.

The chain uses TRBV2 and TRBJ2-7; maybe TRBD1 (6 bases). This CDR3 has 14 residues. CDR1 and CDR2 (germline): SNHLY, FYNNEI. Trimming pared 8 bases from V and 0 bases from J, leaving 14 bases between. CDR3 sequence (DNA): TGTGCCAGCCTGCCGGGACACACCTCCTACGAGCAGTACTTC. This gives the protein CASLPGHTSYEQYF.

This chain joins TRBV18 and TRBJ2-5, with D maybe TRBD2 (6 bases). Germline CDR1 reads KGHSH; CDR2 reads LQKENI. The CDR3 sequence is 14 residues long. Trimming cost V 3 bases and J 5 bases, with 13 bases left between them. The CDR3 here is CASSPRGSWETQYF. In nucleotides, the CDR3 is TGTGCCAGCTCACCCCGGGGGAGCTGGGAGACCCAGTACTTC. Based on the CDR3 plus reference TRBV18 and TRBJ2-5, the full variable domain is NAGVMQNPRHLVRRRGQEARLRCSPMKGHSHVYWYRQLPEEGLKFMVYLQKENIIDESGMPKERFSAEFPKEGPSILRIQQVVRGDSAAYFCASSPRGSWETQYFGPGTRLLVL.

J is TRBJ1-1 and V is TRBV10-3; no clear D. V was shortened by 0 bases and J by 1 base, with 12 bases between the two germline ends. CDR3 length equals 16 residues. Germline V gene data show CDR1 as ENHRY and CDR2 as SYGVKD. CDR3 region: CAISESSPGRNTEAFF. CDR3 nucleotide sequence: TGTGCCATCAGTGAGTCGAGCCCAGGCAGGAACACTGAAGCTTTCTTT.

V and J are TRBV4-1 and TRBJ1-2; 8 nucleotides align to TRBD1. The junction had 9 bases not matched to a gene; V was cut back by 2 bases and J by 4 bases. The germline V gene has CDR1 MGHRA and CDR2 YSYEKL. This CDR3 has 16 residues. The CDR3 sequence: CASSQLQGAGFYGYTF. The CDR3 DNA is TGCGCCAGCAGCCAACTTCAGGGGGCCGGGTTCTATGGCTACACCTTC.

The chain has TRBV7-8 and TRBJ1-2, with TRBD1 matching 10 bases. Germline assignment: CDR1 SGHVS and CDR2 FQNEAQ. The length of the CDR3 is 15 residues. The junction had 7 bases not matched to a gene; V was cut back by 5 bases and J by 4 bases. As DNA, the CDR3 is TGTGCCAGCAGCGCCGGACAGGGGGGCCTCTATGGCTACACCTTC. Encoded protein: CASSAGQGGLYGYTF. The complete variable domain, with remaining parts taken from reference TRBV7-8 and TRBJ1-2, reads GAGVSQSPRYKVAKRGQDVALRCDPISGHVSLFWYQQALGQGPEFLTYFQNEAQLDKSGLPSDRFFAERPEGSVSTLKIQRTQQEDSAVYLCASSAGQGGLYGYTFGSGTRLTVV.

Only one count was recorded for this clone. The chain has TRBV7-9 and TRBJ2-7; 12 bases are a match to TRBD1. CDR1 and CDR2 from the germline V gene are SEHNR and FQNEAQ (reference sequence). Trimming took 5 bases from V and 7 from J; bases not matched to a gene: 15. This CDR3 contains 17 residues. CDR3 DNA sequence: TGTGCCAGCAGCACCTTTAAGGGGACAGGGGGCTTTGGGGAGCAGTACTTC. This encodes CASSTFKGTGGFGEQYF.

DNA for the CDR3: TGTGCCAGTAGTATAGACAGGGCTTTGGTCAATCAGCCCCAGCATTTT. As protein: CASSIDRALVNQPQHF. The rearrangement uses TRBV19 and TRBJ1-5, with D possibly TRBD1 on 5 matching bases. Germline lookup yields CDR1 LNHDA and CDR2 SQIVND (reference sequence). The CDR3 runs 16 residues. The V and J ends lost 0 bases and 3 bases respectively, with 12 bases between them.

The genes are TRBV7-2 and TRBJ2-7; 11 bases are a match to TRBD2. V was clipped by 6 bases and J by 2 bases; unmatched bases: 6. From germline, CDR1 is SGHTA and CDR2 FQGNSA. This CDR3 contains 15 residues. The CDR3 loop is CASSPTSGITYEQYF. CDR3 nucleotides: TGTGCCAGCAGTCCGACTAGCGGGATCACCTACGAGCAGTACTTC. Variable domain in full (rest from reference TRBV7-2 and TRBJ2-7): GAGVSQSPSNKVTEKGKDVELRCDPISGHTALYWYRQSLGQGLEFLIYFQGNSAPDKSGLPSDRFSAERTGGSVSTLTIQRTQQEDSAVYLCASSPTSGITYEQYFGPGTRLTVT.

This rearrangement joins TRBV7-3 to TRBJ1-2, with 8 positions matching TRBD1. Per the germline V gene, CDR1 is SGHTA and CDR2 is FQGTGA. The CDR3 consists of 17 residues. V lost 0 bases, J lost 1 base, and 7 bases stayed unmatched. The CDR3 DNA reads as TGTGCCAGCAGCTTAACGCGGGGACAGGACCTTAACTATGGCTACACCTTC. Amino acids: CASSLTRGQDLNYGYTF.

As concerns this clone: Its ends do not fully match the called genes, so a read error is possible. V and J are TRBV7-9 and TRBJ1-1; 9 bases map to TRBD1. The CDR3 sequence is 18 residues long. Germline CDR1 and CDR2: SEHNR and FQNEAQ (reference sequence). CDR3 nucleotide sequence: TGTTCCAGCAGCTTACGGATGGGACAGGGTATTAGGAACACTGAAGCTTTCTTT. Translated: CSSSLRMGQGIRNTEAFF.

V is TRBV4-1 and J is TRBJ2-7, with TRBD1 identical over 10 bases. CDR1 is MGHRA and CDR2 is YSYEKL in the germline V gene. The V and J ends lost 3 bases and 0 bases, in that order; junction bases with no gene match: 5. This CDR3 is 16 amino acids long. CDR3 nucleotides: TGCGCCAGCAGCCATTCTGACAGGGGGCCCTCCTACGAGCAGTACTTC. It yields the protein CASSHSDRGPSYEQYF.

Of note for this clone: Other DNA sequences in the sample encode the same CDR3. The chain carries TRBV5-4 and TRBJ1-1; possible D gene TRBD1, 5 bases. The CDR3 is made up of 14 amino acids. Germline V CDR1 and CDR2: SGHNT, YYREEE (reference sequence). V lost 1 base to trimming and J lost 0 bases, with 7 bases between them. The DNA for the CDR3 is TGTGCCAGCAGCTTGCAGGGCATGAACACTGAAGCTTTCTTT. It specifies CASSLQGMNTEAFF.

This clone came up once. The chain recombines TRBV19 with TRBJ2-2, with D possibly TRBD1 on 6 matching bases. Trimming took 9 bases from V and 5 from J, leaving 13 bases between them. The CDR3 spans 13 residues. Germline CDR1 LNHDA, CDR2 SQIVND (reference sequence). The CDR3 reads CASSMRGTGELFF. Written as DNA, the CDR3 is TGTGCCAGCTCTATGAGGGGGACCGGGGAGCTGTTTTTT.

In nucleotides, the CDR3 is TGTGCCATCAGTTCCCGGGGGGTTGGGGCTGAAGCTTTCTTT. Translated: CAISSRGVGAEAFF. V gene TRBV10-3 combines with J gene TRBJ1-1, with D maybe TRBD1 (5 bases). Germline lookup yields CDR1 ENHRY and CDR2 SYGVKD. The CDR3 has 14 residues. Trimming shortened V by 5 bases and J by 6 bases, and 16 bases separated the two germline ends.

V is TRBV5-4 and J is TRBJ2-7; TRBD1 matches at 10 bases. Germline-derived CDR1 and CDR2 are SGHNT and YYREEE (reference sequence). The CDR3 consists of 14 residues. With 10 bases clipped from V and 7 bases from J, the junction kept 14 bases outside the gene matches. CDR3 DNA: TGTGCCGGTTCCTGGACAGGGGGGTCTTGGGAGCAGTACTTC. Its translation is CAGSWTGGSWEQYF.

The chain links TRBV5-5 to TRBJ2-1; TRBD1 matches 9 bases. The germline gives CDR1 SGHKS, CDR2 YYEKEE (reference sequence). CDR3 size: 15 residues. V dropped 2 bases and J dropped 4; count of bases not matched to a gene: 4. CDR3 protein: CASSLQGATYNEQFF. CDR3 nucleotides: TGTGCCAGCAGCTTACAGGGGGCGACGTACAATGAGCAGTTCTTC.

This clone was counted between two and nine times. The rearrangement joins TRBV5-1 to TRBJ2-3, with 9 bases aligning to TRBD1. V lost 5 bases and J lost 2; bases outside the gene matches: 3. CDR1 is SGHRS and CDR2 is YFSETQ in the germline V gene. CDR3 length: 14 amino acids. The CDR3, as DNA: TGCGCCAGCAGGGGGGACAGGGCCACAGATACGCAGTATTTT. It yields the protein CASRGDRATDTQYF.

This chain joins TRBV5-1 and TRBJ2-2; D perhaps matches TRBD2 (6 bases). V lost 2 bases and J lost 3, with 20 bases in between. CDR1 and CDR2 (germline): SGHRS, YFSETQ. This CDR3 contains 18 residues. The chain's CDR3 is CASSFGQGDWRHTGELFF. CDR3 bases: TGCGCCAGCAGCTTTGGTCAAGGGGACTGGCGTCACACCGGGGAGCTGTTTTTT.

The gene calls are TRBV5-1 and TRBJ2-7, with 8 positions matching TRBD1. CDR3 length equals 15 residues. CDR1 is SGHRS, CDR2 YFSETQ, per germline. V shed 2 bases, J shed 2 bases, and the junction held 6 bases outside the gene matches. The CDR3 DNA is TGCGCCAGCAGCTTTGACAGGACAGGGCCCTACGAGCAGTACTTC. Its translation is CASSFDRTGPYEQYF.

The rearrangement uses TRBV18 and TRBJ2-5; 8 bases fit TRBD1. The J segment lost 3 bases and the V segment lost 3 bases, leaving 0 bases of the junction unmatched. The CDR3 length is 13 residues. Germline CDR1 KGHSH, CDR2 LQKENI. CDR3 loop: CASSPGQEETQYF. The CDR3 DNA follows: TGTGCCAGCTCACCGGGACAGGAAGAGACCCAGTACTTC.

This clone was found a few times. This chain connects TRBV28 to TRBJ2-3; D might be TRBD2 (6 bases). CDR1 is MDHEN and CDR2 is SYDVKM in the germline V gene. This CDR3 region has 16 residues. V lost 3 bases and J lost 2, with 15 bases in between. The CDR3 loop reads CASSFGAGSFTDTQYF. CDR3 bases: TGTGCCAGCAGTTTTGGGGCGGGGAGCTTCACAGATACGCAGTATTTT.

The chain uses TRBV5-6 and TRBJ2-5; TRBD1 agrees at 8 bases. The V segment lost 2 bases and the J segment 3 bases; nucleotides outside the gene matches: 6. This CDR3 has 15 residues. Germline V CDR1 and CDR2: SGHDT, YYEEEE. The CDR3 DNA reads TGTGCCAGCAGCTTATTGGACAGGGCCGAAGAGACCCAGTACTTC. It specifies CASSLLDRAEETQYF.

The chain has TRBV9 and TRBJ2-1, with D unresolved. The V end was cut by 0 bases, the J end by 4 bases, with 5 bases between. Germline V gives CDR1 SGDLS, CDR2 YYNGEE. This CDR3 comprises 13 residues. The CDR3 coding sequence is TGTGCCAGCAGCGTAGCACAGTACAATGAGCAGTTCTTC. Translated: CASSVAQYNEQFF.

V and J are TRBV30 and TRBJ1-1; D perhaps matches TRBD1 (6 bases). Trimming pared 3 bases from V and 3 bases from J, leaving 14 bases between. Germline V gene lookup returns CDR1 GTSNPN and CDR2 SVGIG (reference sequence). The CDR3 has 14 amino acids. CDR3 in amino acids: CAWSAQRGYTEAFF. The DNA of the CDR3 is TGTGCCTGGAGCGCCCAGAGGGGGTACACTGAAGCTTTCTTT. Supplemented by reference TRBV30 and TRBJ1-1, the full variable domain reads SQTIHQWPATLVQPVGSPLSLECTVEGTSNPNLYWYRQAAGRGLQLLFYSVGIGQISSEVPQNLSASRPQDRQFILSSKKLLLSDSGFYLCAWSAQRGYTEAFFGQGTRLTVV.

About this clone itself: The identical CDR3 is also encoded by other nucleotide sequences in the sample. J is TRBJ1-1 and V is TRBV6-5, with a tentative D call TRBD1 (5 bases). The CDR3 has 14 amino acids. V lost 0 bases to trimming and J lost 1 base, with 6 bases between them. Germline V gene data show CDR1 as MNHEY and CDR2 as SVGAGI. In DNA form, the CDR3 reads TGTGCCAGCAGTTACTCCGACAGGAACACTGAAGCTTTCTTT. This encodes CASSYSDRNTEAFF.

This clone was counted a few times. The chain employs TRBV20-1 and TRBJ2-1; no definite D call. V dropped 6 bases and J dropped 7 bases, with 10 bases sitting between them. CDR3 length: 11 residues. Per the germline V gene, CDR1 is DFQATT and CDR2 is SNEGSKA (reference sequence). The CDR3 DNA sequence: TGCAGTGCCGATGTCCGGAATGAGCAGTTCTTC. It codes for CSADVRNEQFF.

This clone showed up just a few times. The V gene is TRBV6-6, the J gene TRBJ2-6, with D maybe TRBD1 (6 bases). This CDR3 has 14 residues. Trimming pared 10 bases from V and 4 bases from J, leaving 14 bases between. Germline V gene sequence: CDR1 MNHNY, CDR2 SVGAGI (reference sequence). This CDR3 is CAIQWGLGANVLTF. The CDR3 bases are TGTGCCATCCAGTGGGGGCTAGGGGCCAACGTCCTGACTTTC.

The rearrangement links TRBV7-9 to TRBJ1-6; no firm D call. V dropped 5 bases and J dropped 0 bases, with 8 bases sitting between them. Per germline, CDR1 SEHNR and CDR2 FQNEAQ (reference sequence). The CDR3 consists of 15 residues. The CDR3 here is CASSPASSYNSPLHF. The CDR3, as DNA: TGTGCCAGCAGCCCAGCGAGCTCCTATAATTCACCCCTCCACTTT.